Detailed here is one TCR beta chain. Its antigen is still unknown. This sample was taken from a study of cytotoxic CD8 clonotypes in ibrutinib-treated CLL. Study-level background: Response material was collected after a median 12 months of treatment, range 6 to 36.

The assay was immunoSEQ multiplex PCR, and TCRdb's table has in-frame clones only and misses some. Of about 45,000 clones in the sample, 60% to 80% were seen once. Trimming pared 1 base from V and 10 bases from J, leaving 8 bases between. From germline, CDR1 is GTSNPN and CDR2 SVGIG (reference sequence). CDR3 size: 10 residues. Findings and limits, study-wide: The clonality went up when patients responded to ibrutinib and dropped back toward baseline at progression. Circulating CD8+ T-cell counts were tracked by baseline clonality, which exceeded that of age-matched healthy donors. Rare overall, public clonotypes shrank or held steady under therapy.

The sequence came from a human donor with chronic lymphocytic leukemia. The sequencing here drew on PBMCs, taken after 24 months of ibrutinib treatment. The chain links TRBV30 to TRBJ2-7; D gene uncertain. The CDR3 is CAWSGGAQYF. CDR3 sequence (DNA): TGTGCCTGGAGTGGGGGTGCTCAGTACTTC.